Included here is one T cell receptor beta chain sequence, with context. Its antigen is unknown. This record comes from a study of shared clonotypes between healthy human individuals. Regarding the study as a whole: The study's rarefaction showed incomplete sorted-subset sequencing despite large depth.

This CDR3 spans 16 amino acids. J gave up 0 bases and V 5 bases, and 5 bases lay outside the gene matches. Germline lookup yields CDR1 SGHDT and CDR2 YYEEEE. It was at deep level that the assay was run. As originally analysed: ImmunoSEQ sequences covered only the junction and lacked quality scores; filtering therefore differed. Generated by immunoSEQ multiplex PCR, the TCRdb table keeps only in-frame clones and is missing some. From that table come the V and J calls and clone size; the DNA was used to work out D and trimming. The repertoire holds about 1.5 million clones, with around 95% as singletons.

The sample comprised naive CD4+ T cells sorted from blood. Subset described: CD45RA+ positively selected. The chain links TRBV5-6 to TRBJ2-3; 11 nucleotides align to TRBD2. This TCR was recovered from a man aged 25 to 40 in good health. As DNA, the CDR3 is TGTGCCAGCAGGCCGGGACTAGCGGCAAGCACAGATACGCAGTATTTT. It specifies CASRPGLAASTDTQYF.